These 9 T cell receptor beta chains originate from one sample sequenced in a study of cytomegalovirus exposure and HLA in healthy donors. Researchers ran the PCR with 60 Vbeta and 13 Jbeta primers. TCRdb's table, derived via immunoSEQ multiplex PCR, lists solely in-frame clones and lacks some. The sample has around 150,000 clones; about 80% are singletons. Sample: PBMCs. These receptor sequences come from a young man in good health and CMV-seronegative.

The chain combines TRBV7-6 with TRBJ1-5; possible D gene TRBD1, 5 bases. Germline-derived CDR1 and CDR2 are SGHVS and FNYEAQ. This CDR3 is 13 amino acids long. V lost 1 base to trimming and J lost 7 bases, with 8 bases between them. CDR3 region: CASSLGGRQPQHF. The CDR3 region has the DNA TGTGCCAGCAGCTTAGGGGGGAGGCAGCCCCAGCATTTT.

The rearrangement uses TRBV9 and TRBJ2-5; 9 nucleotides line up with TRBD2. The CDR3 contains 16 residues. V shed 0 bases and J 2 bases; nucleotides not matched to a gene: 5. Per the germline V gene, CDR1 is SGDLS and CDR2 is YYNGEE. The CDR3 region is CASSVASLAGQETQYF. CDR3 DNA: TGTGCCAGCAGCGTAGCTAGCCTAGCGGGGCAAGAGACCCAGTACTTC.

The chain recombines TRBV6-1 with TRBJ1-6; no firm D call. The germline V gene encodes CDR1 MNHNS and CDR2 SASEGT. There are 15 residues in the CDR3. Trimming removed 4 bases from V and 11 bases from J, with 18 bases in between. This CDR3 reads CASSVSEALSAPLHF. CDR3 nucleotides: TGTGCCAGCAGTGTTAGCGAAGCACTATCCGCACCCCTCCACTTT.

The chain recombines TRBV7-7 with TRBJ2-1; the D gene is possibly TRBD2 (5 bases). The CDR3 runs to 15 residues. Germline-derived CDR1 and CDR2 are SSHAT and FNYEAQ (reference sequence). V was cut by 4 bases and J by 0 bases, with 10 bases left in between. CDR3 region: CASSSSPSSYNEQFF. As DNA, the CDR3 is TGTGCCAGCAGCTCTAGCCCGAGCTCCTACAATGAGCAGTTCTTC.

This clone was observed many times. The chain recombines TRBV19 with TRBJ1-2; possibly TRBD1 for D (5 bases). The CDR3 loop spans 13 amino acids. V was clipped by 7 bases and J by 4 bases, with 13 bases between them. In germline, CDR1 is LNHDA, CDR2 SQIVND (reference sequence). CDR3 bases: TGTGCCAGTACACAACAGGTCGGCTATGGCTACACCTTC. This translates into CASTQQVGYGYTF.

V usage is TRBV6-5 and J usage is TRBJ1-4, with 9 bases identical to TRBD1. Germline loops: CDR1 MNHEY, CDR2 SVGAGI. The CDR3 has 15 residues. J lost 2 bases, V lost 6 bases, and 4 bases had no gene match. The CDR3 region is CASRRDRVTNEKLFF. The CDR3 DNA reads TGTGCCAGCAGGCGGGACAGGGTGACTAATGAAAAACTGTTTTTT.

Here the CDR3 reads CASTHSGHTYEQYF. CDR3 nucleotide sequence: TGTGCCAGCACCCACTCGGGACACACATACGAGCAGTACTTC. The chain links TRBV7-9 to TRBJ2-7; D perhaps matches TRBD1 (6 bases). The CDR3 is made up of 14 amino acids. Germline loops: CDR1 SEHNR, CDR2 FQNEAQ (reference sequence). Trimming pared 7 bases from V and 4 bases from J, leaving 17 bases between.

The rearrangement uses TRBV27 and TRBJ2-2; a possible D gene is TRBD2 (5 bases). V gave up 2 bases and J gave up 4 bases, with 14 bases separating them. This CDR3 has 16 amino acids. Germline V gene data show CDR1 as MNHEY and CDR2 as SMNVEV (reference sequence). The CDR3 DNA reads as TGTGCCAGCAGTTTACTGTCAGCGGCGACCACCGGGGAGCTGTTTTTT. Protein product: CASSLLSAATTGELFF.

This chain links TRBV7-9 with TRBJ2-1, with D maybe TRBD1 (7 bases). V was pared by 4 bases and J by 2 bases, with 15 bases between. The CDR3 sequence is 16 residues long. Germline V lookup: CDR1 SEHNR, CDR2 FQNEAQ (reference sequence). The CDR3 here is CASSSIRGVAYNEQFF. The CDR3 coding sequence is TGTGCCAGCAGCTCCATCAGGGGGGTGGCCTACAATGAGCAGTTCTTC.